These 14 T cell receptor beta chains share one sample of origin, sequenced in a study of early T cells in non-severe SARS-CoV-2 infection. Each CDR3 protein is one row after TCRdb ran MiXCR on the 5' RACE reads. This sample has 55,000 to 70,000 distinct CDR3 sequences, with around 9.9% found just once. Sequencing used whole blood. The receptors originated from an adult who was a healthcare worker with PCR-confirmed SARS-CoV-2 infection or an uninfected control (not recorded which).

This clonotype was seen more than once but under ten times. The rearrangement joins TRBV5-1 to TRBJ2-2; no reliable D call. With 2 bases removed from V and 2 bases from J, the gap between germline ends came to 13 bases. Germline values: CDR1 SGHRS, CDR2 YFSETQ. The CDR3 length is 16 residues. The CDR3 region is CASSFIGRSNTGELFF. CDR3 DNA sequence: TGCGCCAGCAGCTTTATCGGCCGATCCAACACCGGGGAGCTGTTTTTT.

This clonotype occurred a few times. CDR3 residues: CASSTRLANEQFF. In DNA form, the CDR3 reads TGTGCCAGCAGCACCCGGCTAGCGAATGAGCAGTTCTTC. The chain employs TRBV11-2 and TRBJ2-1; D possibly corresponds to TRBD2 (6 bases). CDR3 size: 13 residues. Per the germline V gene, CDR1 is SGHAT and CDR2 is FQNNGV. Trimming took 5 bases from V and 7 from J, leaving 12 bases between them.

The genes are TRBV4-1 and TRBJ2-3, with D tentatively TRBD2 (5 bases). The germline V gene encodes CDR1 MGHRA and CDR2 YSYEKL. V was pared by 2 bases and J by 11 bases, with 26 bases between. This CDR3 has 17 amino acids. CDR3 protein: CASSQRALAPEGREQYF. In DNA form, the CDR3 reads TGCGCCAGCAGCCAAAGGGCGCTTGCCCCAGAGGGCAGAGAGCAGTATTTT.

The table lists this clonotype with many counts. The V and J genes are TRBV5-1 and TRBJ1-2, with D maybe TRBD1 (6 bases). There are 13 residues in the CDR3. V lost 4 bases and J 4 bases, leaving 11 bases between the germline ends. Germline assignment: CDR1 SGHRS and CDR2 YFSETQ. CDR3 sequence reads: CASSPDSTYGYTF. For the CDR3, the DNA is TGCGCCAGCAGCCCGGACAGTACCTATGGCTACACCTTC. Using reference TRBV5-1 and TRBJ1-2 for the parts outside the CDR3, the full variable domain is KAGVTQTPRYLIKTRGQQVTLSCSPISGHRSVSWYQQTPGQGLQFLFEYFSETQRNKGNFPGRFSGRQFSNSRSEMNVSTLELGDSALYLCASSPDSTYGYTFGSGTRLTVV.

The chain links TRBV7-6 to TRBJ2-1, with 8 bases identical to TRBD2. This CDR3 has 15 amino acids. V gave up 1 base and J gave up 9 bases; unmatched junction bases: 8. The germline CDR1 and CDR2 sequences are SGHVS and FNYEAQ. The CDR3 region is CASSLGGSGIIEQFF. CDR3 DNA: TGTGCCAGCAGCTTAGGGGGTAGCGGGATTATTGAGCAGTTCTTC. The full variable domain, with the rest looked up from reference TRBV7-6 and TRBJ2-1, is GAGVSQSPRYKVTKRGQDVALRCDPISGHVSLYWYRQALGQGPEFLTYFNYEAQQDKSGLPNDRFSAERPEGSISTLTIQRTEQRDSAMYRCASSLGGSGIIEQFFGPGTRLTVL.

This clonotype was seen only a few times. V is TRBV5-6 and J is TRBJ2-6; D gene unclear. Germline lookup yields CDR1 SGHDT and CDR2 YYEEEE. V dropped 4 bases and J dropped 2 bases, with 4 bases sitting between them. This CDR3 has 13 residues. CDR3 residues: CASSRPGANVLTF. The CDR3 coding sequence is TGTGCCAGCAGCCGTCCTGGGGCCAACGTCCTGACTTTC.

In this sample, this clonotype turned up a few times. V gene TRBV5-1 combines with J gene TRBJ2-5; D is tentatively TRBD1 or TRBD2 (5 bases each). Germline CDR1 reads SGHRS; CDR2 reads YFSETQ. The CDR3 loop spans 13 amino acids. Trimming removed 2 bases from V and 10 bases from J, with 15 bases in between. Here the CDR3 DNA reads TGCGCCAGCAGCTTAAGACAGATCGGGGACCAGTACTTC. It codes for CASSLRQIGDQYF.

This clonotype appeared many times. The chain joins TRBV25-1 to TRBJ1-1, with 9 nucleotides matching TRBD1. Germline trimming cut 4 bases from V and 3 bases from J; bases unmatched to any gene: 3. CDR3 length equals 14 residues. Germline V gene data show CDR1 as MGHDK and CDR2 as SYGVNS. CDR3 region: CASSGWDRDTEAFF. CDR3 nucleotides: TGTGCCAGCAGTGGATGGGACAGGGACACTGAAGCTTTCTTT.

This clonotype occurred a few times. The chain links TRBV6-5 to TRBJ2-7, with D possibly being TRBD1 (5 bases). CDR3 length equals 14 residues. Germline V gives CDR1 MNHEY, CDR2 SVGAGI. Trimming stripped 0 bases from V and 2 bases from J, with 8 bases between. The CDR3 DNA follows: TGTGCCAGCAGTTACTCTACAGGTACCTACGAGCAGTACTTC. Protein sequence: CASSYSTGTYEQYF.

This chain links TRBV24-1 with TRBJ2-1; D is uncertain. V lost 7 bases to trimming and J lost 6 bases, with 12 bases between them. The CDR3 length is 13 residues. CDR1 and CDR2 from the germline V gene are KGHDR and SFDVKD. The CDR3 is CATRSSHLNEQFF. CDR3 bases: TGTGCCACCAGATCGAGCCATCTCAATGAGCAGTTCTTC.

The rearrangement links TRBV4-2 to TRBJ1-4; 9 nucleotides line up with TRBD1. This CDR3 has 15 amino acids. In germline, CDR1 is LGHNA, CDR2 YNFKEQ. The junction had 2 bases not matched to a gene; V was cut back by 4 bases and J by 2 bases. The CDR3: CASSLTGGTNEKLFF. CDR3 in DNA: TGTGCCAGCAGCCTTACAGGGGGCACTAATGAAAAACTGTTTTTT.

The CDR3 DNA reads TGCGCCAGCAGCCCAGAGTGGCGGAATGAGCAGTTCTTC. This gives the protein CASSPEWRNEQFF. The chain uses TRBV4-1 and TRBJ2-1, with unresolved D. The V gene's germline CDR1 is MGHRA and CDR2 YSYEKL. The CDR3 runs 13 residues. V lost 4 bases to trimming and J lost 7 bases, with 11 bases between them.

This clonotype was seen ten or more times. V usage is TRBV2 and J usage is TRBJ2-5; possible D gene TRBD1, 6 bases. Germline CDR1 SNHLY, CDR2 FYNNEI. V lost 6 bases and J lost 4, with 9 bases in between. This CDR3 comprises 12 residues. DNA of the CDR3: TGTGCCAGCAGGACAGGTCGAGAGACCCAGTACTTC. Encoded protein: CASRTGRETQYF.

Many counts were recorded for this clonotype. This chain uses TRBV7-3 with TRBJ2-1, with 11 bases matching TRBD2. With V trimmed by 5 bases and J by 2 bases, 5 bases remained unmatched. Germline CDR1 is SGHTA and CDR2 is FQGTGA. The CDR3 is 16 amino acids. CDR3 sequence: CASSPTSGRPYNEQFF. The CDR3 nucleotides are TGTGCCAGCAGCCCTACTAGCGGGAGACCCTACAATGAGCAGTTCTTC.